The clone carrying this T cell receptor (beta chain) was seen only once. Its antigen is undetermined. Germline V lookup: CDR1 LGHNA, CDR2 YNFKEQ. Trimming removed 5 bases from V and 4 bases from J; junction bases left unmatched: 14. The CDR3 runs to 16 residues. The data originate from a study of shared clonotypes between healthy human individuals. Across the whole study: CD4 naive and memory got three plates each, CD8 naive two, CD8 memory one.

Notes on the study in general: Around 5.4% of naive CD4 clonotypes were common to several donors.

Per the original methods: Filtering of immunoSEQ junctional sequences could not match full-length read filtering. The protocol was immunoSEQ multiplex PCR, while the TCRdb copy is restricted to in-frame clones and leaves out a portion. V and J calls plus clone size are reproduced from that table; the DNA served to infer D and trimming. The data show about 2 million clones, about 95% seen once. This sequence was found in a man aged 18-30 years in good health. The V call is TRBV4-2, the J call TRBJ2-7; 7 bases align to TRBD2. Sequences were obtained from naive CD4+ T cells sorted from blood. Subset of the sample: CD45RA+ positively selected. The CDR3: CASSGASSSGKYEQYF. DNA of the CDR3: TGTGCCAGCAGCGGGGCATCCTCTAGCGGAAAGTACGAGCAGTACTTC.